Listed below are T cell receptor beta chains from one sample, sequenced in a study of blood T cell repertoires in COVID-19. The repertoire was sequenced with immunoSEQ multiplex PCR; TCRdb's copy has only in-frame clones and lacks some. The profile shows around 260,000 clones, about 86% of them singletons. The material sequenced was peripheral blood. The receptors shown here come from a man between 18 and 35 years old with active or convalescent COVID-19. CDR3s include the opening cysteine and the closing phenylalanine or tryptophan. A D gene is named only where the DNA matches it firmly. Only part of the rows carry a size: once, few, many, or a class if the clone is expanded.

TRBJ1-5	TRBV5-1	TRBD1	once	CASSLQGDQPQHF	TGCGCCAGCAGCTTGCAGGGGGACCAGCCCCAGCATTTT
TRBJ2-7	TRBV14	NA	NA	CASSQARVGEQYF	TGTGCCAGCAGCCAAGCGCGGGTCGGCGAGCAGTACTTC
TRBJ2-5	TRBV6-5	NA	NA	CASSREGVETQYF	TGTGCCAGCAGTCGTGAAGGGGTGGAGACCCAGTACTTC
TRBJ2-3	TRBV27	NA	NA	CASSTPLSDTQYF	TGTGCCAGCAGCACTCCTTTATCAGATACGCAGTATTTT
TRBJ2-2	TRBV5-6	NA	NA	CASSLLGGVNTGELFF	TGTGCCAGCAGCTTACTAGGAGGGGTGAACACCGGGGAGCTGTTTTTT
TRBJ2-2	TRBV11-2	NA	NA	CASSHIAGRGRSTGELFF	TGTGCCAGCAGCCACATTGCCGGGCGGGGGCGTAGCACCGGGGAGCTGTTTTTT
TRBJ2-1	TRBV3-1/TRBV3-2	TRBD1	NA	CASSQWDRGGGNEQFF	TGTGCCAGCAGCCAGTGGGACAGGGGAGGAGGCAATGAGCAGTTCTTC
TRBJ2-1	TRBV4-1	NA	NA	CASSQGGGADNEQFF	TGCGCCAGCAGCCAAGGGGGTGGGGCCGACAATGAGCAGTTCTTC
TRBJ1-2	TRBV29-1	NA	NA	CSVEELGSTNYGYTF	TGCAGCGTTGAAGAGTTGGGCAGCACTAACTATGGCTACACCTTC
TRBJ2-3	TRBV20-1	TRBD2	NA	CSASLGTSGGDTQYF	TGCAGTGCTAGTCTCGGGACTAGCGGGGGGGATACGCAGTATTTT
TRBJ1-5	TRBV2	TRBD1	NA	CASSLRQGAQHF	TGTGCCAGCAGTCTTAGACAGGGAGCCCAGCATTTT
TRBJ2-3	TRBV28	NA	NA	CASSASQTRDTQYF	TGTGCCAGCAGTGCCTCCCAGACGAGGGATACGCAGTATTTT
TRBJ1-1	TRBV19	NA	NA	CASSGSRALGTFF	TGTGCCAGTAGTGGATCCAGGGCGTTGGGGACTTTCTTT
TRBJ1-5	TRBV5-1	NA	few	CASSLAWGPGQPQHF	TGCGCCAGCAGCTTGGCATGGGGGCCGGGACAGCCCCAGCATTTT
TRBJ1-5	TRBV7-9	NA	NA	CASSETRSNQPQHF	TGTGCCAGCAGCGAGACACGGAGCAATCAGCCCCAGCATTTT
TRBJ1-1	TRBV2	NA	NA	CASQPQLVAYDTEAFF	TGTGCCAGCCAACCTCAGCTGGTAGCATATGACACTGAAGCTTTCTTT
TRBJ2-1	TRBV5-1	TRBD2	NA	CASSPGSGNNEQFF	TGCGCCAGCAGCCCCGGGAGCGGGAACAATGAGCAGTTCTTC
TRBJ2-1	TRBV6-5	TRBD2	NA	CASSSGGPAYNEQFF	TGTGCCAGCAGTTCGGGGGGACCGGCCTACAATGAGCAGTTCTTC
TRBJ1-3	TRBV7-2	TRBD1	NA	CASSWGQGEGNTIYF	TGTGCCAGCAGCTGGGGACAGGGCGAAGGAAACACCATATATTTT
TRBJ1-2	TRBV15	TRBD1	few	CATSWVGQGGYGYTF	TGTGCCACCAGCTGGGTCGGGCAGGGGGGCTATGGCTACACCTTC
TRBJ2-7	TRBV2	TRBD1	NA	CASRDRGLEEQYF	TGTGCCAGCAGGGACAGGGGGCTGGAGGAGCAGTACTTC
TRBJ1-4	TRBV19	NA	NA	CASSMLGQSNEKLFF	TGTGCCAGTAGTATGCTCGGACAGAGTAATGAAAAACTGTTTTTT
TRBJ2-3	TRBV7-7	TRBD1	NA	CASSQGADTQYF	TGTGCTAGCAGCCAGGGGGCAGATACGCAGTATTTT
TRBJ2-7	TRBV7-2	TRBD1	once	CASSLVTGEDEQYF	TGTGCCAGCAGCTTAGTGACAGGGGAGGACGAGCAGTACTTC
TRBJ2-7	TRBV7-9	TRBD1	NA	CASSLGDSPYEQYF	TGTGCCAGCAGCTTAGGGGACAGCCCCTACGAGCAGTACTTC
TRBJ1-2	TRBV12-3/TRBV12-4	TRBD1	NA	CASSPTGYGYTF	TGTGCCAGCAGTCCGACAGGGTATGGCTACACCTTC
TRBJ1-2	TRBV14	TRBD1	NA	CASSQGTGHGYTF	TGTGCCAGCAGCCAAGGGACAGGCCATGGCTACACCTTC
TRBJ2-3	TRBV6-4	TRBD2	NA	CASSQTSEETDTQYF	TGTGCCAGCAGCCAGACTAGCGAAGAGACAGATACGCAGTATTTT
TRBJ2-5	TRBV5-1	TRBD2	NA	CASSFGDGGGETQYF	TGCGCCAGCAGCTTCGGAGACGGCGGGGGAGAGACCCAGTACTTC
TRBJ2-3	TRBV12-5	TRBD1	NA	CASAWDRSTDTQYF	TGTGCTAGTGCTTGGGACAGATCCACAGATACGCAGTATTTT
TRBJ2-3	TRBV10-3	NA	NA	CAISEQGTDTQYF	TGTGCCATCAGTGAGCAGGGGACAGATACGCAGTATTTT
TRBJ1-5	TRBV30	NA	NA	CAWKLSGDGGPQHF	TGTGCCTGGAAGTTGTCAGGGGATGGGGGGCCCCAGCATTTT
TRBJ2-5	TRBV19	NA	NA	CASGGLSPLETQYF	TGTGCCAGCGGGGGATTAAGCCCCTTGGAGACCCAGTACTTC
TRBJ1-3	TRBV2	NA	once	CASSPNQGGPTTIYF	TGTGCCAGCTCCCCAAACCAGGGAGGACCGACCACCATATATTTT
TRBJ1-3	TRBV6-5	NA	NA	CASSYSGGPGNTIYF	TGTGCCAGCAGTTACTCCGGTGGGCCTGGAAACACCATATATTTT